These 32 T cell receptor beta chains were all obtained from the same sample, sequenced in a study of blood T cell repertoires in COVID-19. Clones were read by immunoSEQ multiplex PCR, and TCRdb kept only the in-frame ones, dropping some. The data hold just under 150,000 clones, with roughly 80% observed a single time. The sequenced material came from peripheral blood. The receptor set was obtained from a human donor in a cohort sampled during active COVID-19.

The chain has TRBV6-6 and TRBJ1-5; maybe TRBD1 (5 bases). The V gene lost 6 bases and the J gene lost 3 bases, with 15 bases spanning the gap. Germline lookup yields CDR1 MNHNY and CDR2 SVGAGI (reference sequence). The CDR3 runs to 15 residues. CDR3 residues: CASRGFGGDNQPQHF. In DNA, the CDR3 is TGTGCCAGCAGGGGGTTTGGGGGGGACAATCAGCCCCAGCATTTT.

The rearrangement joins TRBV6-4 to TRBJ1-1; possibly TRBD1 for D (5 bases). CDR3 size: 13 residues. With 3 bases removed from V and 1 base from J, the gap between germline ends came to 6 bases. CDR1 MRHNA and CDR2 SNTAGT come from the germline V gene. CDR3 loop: CASSEQGNTEAFF. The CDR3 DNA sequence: TGTGCCAGCAGTGAGCAGGGGAACACTGAAGCTTTCTTT.

DNA for the CDR3: TGTGCCAGCAAGCGCGGGGTATACGAGCAGTACTTC. This translates into CASKRGVYEQYF. The V call is TRBV6-6, the J call TRBJ2-7, with a weak D call TRBD2 (6 bases). Between the trimmed V and J ends, which lost 7 bases and 4 bases, there was a span of 11 bases. CDR1 and CDR2 (germline): MNHNY, SVGAGI (reference sequence). There are 12 residues in the CDR3.

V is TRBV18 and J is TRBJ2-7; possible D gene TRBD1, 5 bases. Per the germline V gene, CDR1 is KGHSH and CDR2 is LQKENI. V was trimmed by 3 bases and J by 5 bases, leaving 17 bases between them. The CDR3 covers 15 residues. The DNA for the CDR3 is TGTGCCAGCTCACCCAACATCCTAGGGGTCCACGAGCAGTACTTC. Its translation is CASSPNILGVHEQYF.

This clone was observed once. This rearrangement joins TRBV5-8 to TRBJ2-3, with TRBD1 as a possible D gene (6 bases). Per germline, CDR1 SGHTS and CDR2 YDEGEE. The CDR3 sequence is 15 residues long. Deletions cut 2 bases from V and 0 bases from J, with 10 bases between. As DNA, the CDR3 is TGTGCCAGCAGCTTCCAGGGGAGTAGCACAGATACGCAGTATTTT. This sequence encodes CASSFQGSSTDTQYF.

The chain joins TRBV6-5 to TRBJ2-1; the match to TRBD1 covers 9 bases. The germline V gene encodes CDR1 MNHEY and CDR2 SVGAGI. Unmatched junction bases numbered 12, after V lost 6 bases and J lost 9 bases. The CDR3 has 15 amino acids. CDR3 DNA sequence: TGTGCCAGCAGCCTTGGACAGGGGTTCCGGGGTGAGCAGTTCTTC. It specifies CASSLGQGFRGEQFF.

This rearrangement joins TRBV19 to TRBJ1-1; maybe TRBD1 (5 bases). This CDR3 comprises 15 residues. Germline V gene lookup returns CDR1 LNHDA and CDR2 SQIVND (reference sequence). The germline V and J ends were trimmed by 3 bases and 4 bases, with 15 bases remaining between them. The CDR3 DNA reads TGTGCCAGTAGTATTCGGGGGATTCAAGGCACTGAAGCTTTCTTT. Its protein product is CASSIRGIQGTEAFF.

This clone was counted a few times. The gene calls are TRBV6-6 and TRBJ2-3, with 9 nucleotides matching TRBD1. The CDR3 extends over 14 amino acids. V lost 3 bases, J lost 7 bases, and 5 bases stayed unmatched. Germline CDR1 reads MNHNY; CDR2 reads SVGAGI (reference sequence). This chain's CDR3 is CASSYTQGANTQYF. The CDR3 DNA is TGTGCCAGCAGTTATACACAGGGGGCGAATACGCAGTATTTT.

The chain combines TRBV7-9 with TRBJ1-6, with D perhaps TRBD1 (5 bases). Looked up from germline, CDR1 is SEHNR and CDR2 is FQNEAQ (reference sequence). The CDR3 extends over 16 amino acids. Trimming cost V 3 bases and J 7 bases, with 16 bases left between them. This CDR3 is CASSFRDFWENSPLHF. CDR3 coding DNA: TGTGCCAGCAGCTTTCGGGACTTTTGGGAAAATTCACCCCTCCACTTT. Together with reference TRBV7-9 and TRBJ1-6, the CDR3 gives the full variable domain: DTGVSQNPRHKITKRGQNVTFRCDPISEHNRLYWYRQTLGQGPEFLTYFQNEAQLEKSRLLSDRFSAERPKGSFSTLEIQRTEQGDSAMYLCASSFRDFWENSPLHFGNGTRLTVT.

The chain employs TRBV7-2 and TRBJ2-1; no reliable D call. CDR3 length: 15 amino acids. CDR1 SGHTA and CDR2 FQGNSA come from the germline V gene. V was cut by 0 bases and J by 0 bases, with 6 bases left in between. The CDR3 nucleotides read TGTGCCAGCAGCTTAGCCACTCTCTCCTACAATGAGCAGTTCTTC. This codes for CASSLATLSYNEQFF.

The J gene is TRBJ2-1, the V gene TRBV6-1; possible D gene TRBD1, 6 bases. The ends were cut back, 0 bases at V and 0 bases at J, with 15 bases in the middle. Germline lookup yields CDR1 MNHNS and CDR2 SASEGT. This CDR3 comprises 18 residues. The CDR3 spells CASSEADTRGSSYNEQFF. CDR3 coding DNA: TGTGCCAGCAGTGAAGCCGATACCAGGGGAAGCTCCTACAATGAGCAGTTCTTC.

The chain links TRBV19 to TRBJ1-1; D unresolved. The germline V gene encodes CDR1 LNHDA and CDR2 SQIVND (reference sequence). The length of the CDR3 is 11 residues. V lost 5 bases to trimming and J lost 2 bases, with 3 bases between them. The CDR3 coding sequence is TGTGCCAGTAGTGGCAACACTGAAGCTTTCTTT. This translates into CASSGNTEAFF.

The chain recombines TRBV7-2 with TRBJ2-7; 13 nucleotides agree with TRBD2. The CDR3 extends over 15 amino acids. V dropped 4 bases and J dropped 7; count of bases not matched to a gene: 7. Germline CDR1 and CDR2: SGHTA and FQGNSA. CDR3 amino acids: CASSSGLAGVEEQYV. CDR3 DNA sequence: TGTGCCAGCAGCTCCGGACTAGCGGGAGTAGAAGAGCAGTACGTC.

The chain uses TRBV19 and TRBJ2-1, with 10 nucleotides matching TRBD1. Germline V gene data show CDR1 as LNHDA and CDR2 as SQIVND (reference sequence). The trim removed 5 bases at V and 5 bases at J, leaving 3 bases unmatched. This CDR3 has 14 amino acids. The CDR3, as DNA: TGTGCCAGTAGTTCGGGACAGGGGAACAATGAGCAGTTCTTC. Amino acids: CASSSGQGNNEQFF.

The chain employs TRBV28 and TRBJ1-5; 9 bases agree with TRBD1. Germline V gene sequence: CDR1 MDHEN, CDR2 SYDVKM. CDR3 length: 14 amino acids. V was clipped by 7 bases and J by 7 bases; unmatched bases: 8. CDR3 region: CASNKGTGTQPQHF. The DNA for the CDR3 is TGTGCCAGCAATAAAGGGACAGGGACCCAGCCCCAGCATTTT.

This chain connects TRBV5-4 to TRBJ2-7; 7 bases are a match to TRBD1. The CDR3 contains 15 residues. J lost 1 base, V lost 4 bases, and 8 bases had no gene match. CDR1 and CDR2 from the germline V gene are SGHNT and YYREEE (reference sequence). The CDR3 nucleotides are TGTGCCAGCAGCCTCGGGACAGCTCCATCCTACGAGCAGTACTTC. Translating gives CASSLGTAPSYEQYF.

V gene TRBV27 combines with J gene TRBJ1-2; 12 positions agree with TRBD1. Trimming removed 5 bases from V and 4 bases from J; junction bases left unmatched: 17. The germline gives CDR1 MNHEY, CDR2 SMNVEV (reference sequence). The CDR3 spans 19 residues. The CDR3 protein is CASSANFPGQGARSYGYTF. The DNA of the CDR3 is TGTGCCAGCAGTGCTAACTTCCCGGGACAGGGGGCGCGAAGCTATGGCTACACCTTC.

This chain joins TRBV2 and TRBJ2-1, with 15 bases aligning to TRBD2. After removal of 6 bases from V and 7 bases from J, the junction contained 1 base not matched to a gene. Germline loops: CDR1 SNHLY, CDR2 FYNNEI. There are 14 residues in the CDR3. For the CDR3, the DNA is TGTGCCAGCAGGGGGACTAGCGGGAGGAATGAGCAGTTCTTC. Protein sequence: CASRGTSGRNEQFF. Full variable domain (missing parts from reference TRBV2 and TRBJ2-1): EPEVTQTPSHQVTQMGQEVILRCVPISNHLYFYWYRQILGQKVEFLVSFYNNEISEKSEIFDDQFSVERPDGSNFTLKIRSTKLEDSAMYFCASRGTSGRNEQFFGPGTRLTVL.

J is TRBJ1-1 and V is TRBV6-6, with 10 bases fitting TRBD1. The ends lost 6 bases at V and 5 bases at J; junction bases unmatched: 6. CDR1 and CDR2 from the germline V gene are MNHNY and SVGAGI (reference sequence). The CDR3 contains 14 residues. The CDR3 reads CASRNDRGRTEAFF. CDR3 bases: TGTGCCAGCAGAAACGACAGGGGGCGAACTGAAGCTTTCTTT.

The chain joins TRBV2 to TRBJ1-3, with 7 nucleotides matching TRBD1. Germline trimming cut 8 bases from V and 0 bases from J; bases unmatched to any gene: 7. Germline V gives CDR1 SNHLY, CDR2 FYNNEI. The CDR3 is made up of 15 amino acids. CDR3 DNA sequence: TGTGCCAGCCGCGACGGGACAGACTCTGGAAACACCATATATTTT. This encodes CASRDGTDSGNTIYF.

The CDR3 coding sequence is TGTGCCAGCAGCTACAGGACAGGGACCCCCGGGGAGCTGTTTTTT. The encoded protein is CASSYRTGTPGELFF. The gene calls are TRBV7-2 and TRBJ2-2; 8 bases are shared with TRBD1. This CDR3 has 15 amino acids. Germline loops: CDR1 SGHTA, CDR2 FQGNSA. Trimming at V came to 4 bases and at J to 6 bases, leaving 7 bases not matched to a gene.

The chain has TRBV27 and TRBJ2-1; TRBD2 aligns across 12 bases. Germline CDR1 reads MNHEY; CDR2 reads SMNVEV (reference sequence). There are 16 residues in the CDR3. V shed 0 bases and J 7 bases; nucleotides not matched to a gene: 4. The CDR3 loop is CASSLSASGRGNEQFF. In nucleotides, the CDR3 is TGTGCCAGCAGTTTATCAGCTAGCGGGAGGGGTAATGAGCAGTTCTTC.

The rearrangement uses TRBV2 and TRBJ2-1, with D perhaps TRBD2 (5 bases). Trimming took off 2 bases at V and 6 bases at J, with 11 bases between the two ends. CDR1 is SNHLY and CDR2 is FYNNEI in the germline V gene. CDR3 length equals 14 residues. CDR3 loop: CASSENRGGNEQFF. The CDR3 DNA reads TGTGCCAGCAGTGAAAATAGAGGAGGCAATGAGCAGTTCTTC. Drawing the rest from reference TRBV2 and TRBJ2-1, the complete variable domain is EPEVTQTPSHQVTQMGQEVILRCVPISNHLYFYWYRQILGQKVEFLVSFYNNEISEKSEIFDDQFSVERPDGSNFTLKIRSTKLEDSAMYFCASSENRGGNEQFFGPGTRLTVL.

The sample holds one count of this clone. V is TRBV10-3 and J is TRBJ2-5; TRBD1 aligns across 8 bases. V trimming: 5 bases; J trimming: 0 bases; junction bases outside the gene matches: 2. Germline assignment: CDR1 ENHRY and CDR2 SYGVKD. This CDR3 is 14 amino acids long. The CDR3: CAISRDRNQETQYF. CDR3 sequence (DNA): TGTGCCATCAGTAGGGACAGGAACCAAGAGACCCAGTACTTC.

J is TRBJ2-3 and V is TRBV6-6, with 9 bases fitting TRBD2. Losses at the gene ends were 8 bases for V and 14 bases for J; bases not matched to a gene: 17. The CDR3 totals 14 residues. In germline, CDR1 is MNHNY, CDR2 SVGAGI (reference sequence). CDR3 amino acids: CASFTSSGAGPPYF. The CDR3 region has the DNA TGTGCCAGCTTCACATCTAGCGGGGCTGGGCCCCCGTATTTT.

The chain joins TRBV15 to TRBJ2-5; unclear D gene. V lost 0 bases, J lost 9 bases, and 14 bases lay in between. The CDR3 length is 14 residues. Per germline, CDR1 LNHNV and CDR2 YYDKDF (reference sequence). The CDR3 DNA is TGTGCCACCAGCAGAGAAGGTGGCAGGCAAGCCCAGTACTTC. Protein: CATSREGGRQAQYF.

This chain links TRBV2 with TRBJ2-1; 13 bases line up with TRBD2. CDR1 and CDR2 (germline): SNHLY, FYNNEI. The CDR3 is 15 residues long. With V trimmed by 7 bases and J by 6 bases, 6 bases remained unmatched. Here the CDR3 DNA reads TGTGCCAGCACCCCCAGGACTAGCGGGGGCAATGAGCAGTTCTTC. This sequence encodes CASTPRTSGGNEQFF.

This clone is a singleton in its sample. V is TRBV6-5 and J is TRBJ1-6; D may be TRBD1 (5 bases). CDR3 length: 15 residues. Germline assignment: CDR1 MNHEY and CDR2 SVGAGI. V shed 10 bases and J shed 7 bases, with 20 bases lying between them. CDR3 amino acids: CATVGGPGPNSPLHF. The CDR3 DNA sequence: TGTGCCACCGTGGGGGGACCAGGACCAAATTCACCCCTCCACTTT.

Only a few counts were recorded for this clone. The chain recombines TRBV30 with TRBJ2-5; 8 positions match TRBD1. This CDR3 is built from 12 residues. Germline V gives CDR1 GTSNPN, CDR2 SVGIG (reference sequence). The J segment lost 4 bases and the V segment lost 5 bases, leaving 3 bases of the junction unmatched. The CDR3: CAWADRAETQYF. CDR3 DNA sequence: TGTGCCTGGGCGGACAGGGCAGAGACCCAGTACTTC.

CDR3 in DNA: TGTGCCAGCTCACCGAGTGGGCGGGGGGTCTACAATGAGCAGTTCTTC. Its translation is CASSPSGRGVYNEQFF. J is TRBJ2-1 and V is TRBV18; 8 bases are shared with TRBD2. CDR3 size: 16 residues. The V and J ends lost 3 bases and 3 bases, in that order; junction bases with no gene match: 7. Germline-derived CDR1 and CDR2 are KGHSH and LQKENI.

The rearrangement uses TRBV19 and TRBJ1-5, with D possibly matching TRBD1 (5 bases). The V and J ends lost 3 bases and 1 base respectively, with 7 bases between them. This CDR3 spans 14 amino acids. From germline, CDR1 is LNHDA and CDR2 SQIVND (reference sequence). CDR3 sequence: CASSIHRSNQPQHF. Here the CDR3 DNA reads TGTGCCAGTAGTATCCACAGGAGCAATCAGCCCCAGCATTTT.

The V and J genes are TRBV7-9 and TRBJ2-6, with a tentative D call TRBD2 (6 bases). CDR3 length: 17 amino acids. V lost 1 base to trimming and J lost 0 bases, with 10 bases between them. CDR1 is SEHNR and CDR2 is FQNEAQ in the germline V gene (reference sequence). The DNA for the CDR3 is TGTGCCAGCAGCTTAGAGGGAGGCCTCTCTGGGGCCAACGTCCTGACTTTC. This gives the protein CASSLEGGLSGANVLTF.